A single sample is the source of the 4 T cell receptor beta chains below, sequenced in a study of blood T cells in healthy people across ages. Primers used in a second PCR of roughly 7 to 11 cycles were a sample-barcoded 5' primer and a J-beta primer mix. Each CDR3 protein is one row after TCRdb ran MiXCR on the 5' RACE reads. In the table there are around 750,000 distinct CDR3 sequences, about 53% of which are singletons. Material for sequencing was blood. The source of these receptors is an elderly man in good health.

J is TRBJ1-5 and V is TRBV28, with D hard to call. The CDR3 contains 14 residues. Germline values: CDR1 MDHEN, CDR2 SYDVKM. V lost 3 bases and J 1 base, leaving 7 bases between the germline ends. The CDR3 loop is CASSFGQSNQPQHF. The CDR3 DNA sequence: TGTGCCAGCAGTTTTGGGCAGAGCAATCAGCCCCAGCATTTT.

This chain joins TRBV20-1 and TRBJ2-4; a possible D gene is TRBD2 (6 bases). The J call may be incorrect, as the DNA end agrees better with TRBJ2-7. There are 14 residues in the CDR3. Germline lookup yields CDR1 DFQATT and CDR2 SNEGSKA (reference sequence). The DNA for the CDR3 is TGCAGTGCTAGAGCGGATAGCGGTTCCTACGAGCAGTACTTC. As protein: CSARADSGSYEQYF.

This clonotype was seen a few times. CDR3 DNA: TGCGCCAGCAGCCAGGATACCCTGACTAGCGGGAGGGCCGGGTATGAGCAGTTCTTC. Protein product: CASSQDTLTSGRAGYEQFF. This chain joins TRBV4-1 and TRBJ2-1; 14 nucleotides line up with TRBD2. Germline V CDR1 and CDR2: MGHRA, YSYEKL. This CDR3 region has 19 residues. V shed 3 bases, J shed 8 bases, and the junction held 15 bases outside the gene matches.

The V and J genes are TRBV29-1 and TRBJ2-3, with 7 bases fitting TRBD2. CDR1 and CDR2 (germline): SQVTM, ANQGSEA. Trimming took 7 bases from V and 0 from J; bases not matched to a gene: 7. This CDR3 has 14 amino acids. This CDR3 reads CSEMASGSTDTQYF. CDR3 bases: TGCAGCGAAATGGCTAGCGGTAGCACAGATACGCAGTATTTT.